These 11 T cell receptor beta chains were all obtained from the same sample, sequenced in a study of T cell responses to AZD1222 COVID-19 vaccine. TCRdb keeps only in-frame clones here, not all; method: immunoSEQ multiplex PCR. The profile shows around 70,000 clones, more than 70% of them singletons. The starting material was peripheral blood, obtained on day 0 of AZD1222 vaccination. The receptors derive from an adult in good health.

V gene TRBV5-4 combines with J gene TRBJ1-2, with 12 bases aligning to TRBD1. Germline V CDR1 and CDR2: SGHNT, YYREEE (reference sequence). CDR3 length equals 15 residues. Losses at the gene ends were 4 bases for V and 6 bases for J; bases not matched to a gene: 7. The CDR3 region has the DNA TGTGCCAGCAGCCCTGGGACAGGGGGCGGGAATGGCTACACCTTC. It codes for CASSPGTGGGNGYTF. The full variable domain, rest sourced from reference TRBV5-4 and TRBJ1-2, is ETGVTQSPTHLIKTRGQQVTLRCSSQSGHNTVSWYQQALGQGPQFIFQYYREEENGRGNFPPRFSGLQFPNYSSELNVNALELDDSALYLCASSPGTGGGNGYTFGSGTRLTVV.

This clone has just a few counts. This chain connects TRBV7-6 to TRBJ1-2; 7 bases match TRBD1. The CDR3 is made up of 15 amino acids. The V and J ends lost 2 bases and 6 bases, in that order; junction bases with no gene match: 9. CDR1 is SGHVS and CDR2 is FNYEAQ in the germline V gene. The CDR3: CASSLLGTAKDGYTF. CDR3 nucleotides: TGTGCCAGCAGCTTATTAGGGACAGCTAAAGATGGCTACACCTTC.

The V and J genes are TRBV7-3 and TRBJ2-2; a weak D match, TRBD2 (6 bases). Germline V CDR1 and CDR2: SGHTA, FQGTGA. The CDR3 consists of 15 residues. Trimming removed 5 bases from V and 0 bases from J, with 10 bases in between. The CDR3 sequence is CASSPGVANTGELFF. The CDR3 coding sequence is TGTGCCAGCAGCCCGGGAGTCGCGAACACCGGGGAGCTGTTTTTT.

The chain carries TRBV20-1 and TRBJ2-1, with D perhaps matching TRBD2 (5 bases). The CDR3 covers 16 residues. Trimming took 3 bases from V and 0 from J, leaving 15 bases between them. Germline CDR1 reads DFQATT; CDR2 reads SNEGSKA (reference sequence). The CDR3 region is CSASSVRRSSYNEQFF. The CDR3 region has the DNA TGCAGTGCTAGTAGCGTAAGGCGGAGCTCCTACAATGAGCAGTTCTTC.

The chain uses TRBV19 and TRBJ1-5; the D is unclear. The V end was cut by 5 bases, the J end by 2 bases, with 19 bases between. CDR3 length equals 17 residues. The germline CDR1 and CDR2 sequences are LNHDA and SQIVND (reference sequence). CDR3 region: CASSFTEGNAGNQPQHF. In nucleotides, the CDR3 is TGTGCCAGTAGTTTTACCGAAGGTAATGCCGGCAATCAGCCCCAGCATTTT.

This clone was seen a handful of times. DNA for the CDR3: TGTGCCACCAGCAGAGAGGTCTTTGACACGAAGAGAAACACCATATATTTT. Translating it yields CATSREVFDTKRNTIYF. The chain joins TRBV15 to TRBJ1-3; D is ambiguous. Trimming removed 0 bases at V and 5 bases at J, with 17 bases between. Germline values: CDR1 LNHNV, CDR2 YYDKDF (reference sequence). The CDR3 has 17 residues.

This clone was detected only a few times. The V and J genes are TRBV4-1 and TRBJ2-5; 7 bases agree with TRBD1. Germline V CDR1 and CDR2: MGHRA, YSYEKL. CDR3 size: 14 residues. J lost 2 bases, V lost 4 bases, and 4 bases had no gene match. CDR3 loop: CASSRGTAQETQYF. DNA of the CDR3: TGCGCCAGCAGCCGAGGGACAGCTCAAGAGACCCAGTACTTC.

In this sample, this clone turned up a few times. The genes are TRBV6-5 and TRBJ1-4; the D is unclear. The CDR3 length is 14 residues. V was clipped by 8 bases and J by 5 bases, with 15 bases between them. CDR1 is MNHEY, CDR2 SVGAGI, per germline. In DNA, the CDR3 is TGTGCCAGCTTGAAGCCGCAAACAAATGAAAAACTGTTTTTT. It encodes CASLKPQTNEKLFF.

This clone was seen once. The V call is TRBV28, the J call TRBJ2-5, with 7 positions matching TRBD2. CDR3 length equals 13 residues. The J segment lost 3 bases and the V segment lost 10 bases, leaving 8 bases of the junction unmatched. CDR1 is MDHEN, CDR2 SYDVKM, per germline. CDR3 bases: TGTGCCAACCAAGGGACTAATGAAGAGACCCAGTACTTC. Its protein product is CANQGTNEETQYF.

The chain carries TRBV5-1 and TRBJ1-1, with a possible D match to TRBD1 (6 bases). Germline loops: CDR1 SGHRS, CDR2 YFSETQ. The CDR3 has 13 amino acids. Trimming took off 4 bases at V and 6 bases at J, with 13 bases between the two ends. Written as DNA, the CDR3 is TGCGCCAGCAGCGTTCAGGGGTCAGCTGAAGCTTTCTTT. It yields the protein CASSVQGSAEAFF. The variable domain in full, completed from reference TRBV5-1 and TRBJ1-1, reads KAGVTQTPRYLIKTRGQQVTLSCSPISGHRSVSWYQQTPGQGLQFLFEYFSETQRNKGNFPGRFSGRQFSNSRSEMNVSTLELGDSALYLCASSVQGSAEAFFGQGTRLTVV.

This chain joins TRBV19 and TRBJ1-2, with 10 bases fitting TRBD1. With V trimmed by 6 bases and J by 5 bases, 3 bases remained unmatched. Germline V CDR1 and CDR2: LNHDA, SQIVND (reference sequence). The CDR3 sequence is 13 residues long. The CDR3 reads CASRTGGWYGYTF. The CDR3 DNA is TGTGCCAGTAGGACAGGGGGCTGGTATGGCTACACCTTC.